The next 6 T cell receptor beta chains were all read from a single sample in a study of blood T cell repertoires in COVID-19. TCRdb's copy holds only in-frame clones and misses some; the assay was immunoSEQ multiplex PCR. The sample yields more than 200,000 clones, about 90% seen once. The material sequenced was PBMCs or T cells enriched from blood (not recorded which). Receptors originate from a woman aged 25 to 39 with acute COVID-19.

The chain carries TRBV9 and TRBJ2-7, with 13 positions matching TRBD2. The J segment lost 4 bases and the V segment lost 2 bases, leaving 6 bases of the junction unmatched. The length of the CDR3 is 16 residues. The germline gives CDR1 SGDLS, CDR2 YYNGEE. The CDR3 sequence is CASSVDPGLAGYEQYF. The CDR3 DNA is TGTGCCAGCAGCGTCGATCCGGGACTAGCGGGGTACGAGCAGTACTTC.

The J gene is TRBJ2-7, the V gene TRBV28; TRBD2 aligns across 10 bases. The V and J ends lost 4 bases and 1 base, in that order; junction bases with no gene match: 4. Germline-derived CDR1 and CDR2 are MDHEN and SYDVKM. The CDR3 is 15 residues long. The CDR3 DNA reads as TGTGCCAGCAGTTCGCTAGCGGGGGAGTCCTACGAGCAGTACTTC. As protein: CASSSLAGESYEQYF.

This chain joins TRBV5-1 and TRBJ2-7; D is uncertain. Germline V gene lookup returns CDR1 SGHRS and CDR2 YFSETQ. The CDR3 consists of 15 residues. V shed 4 bases and J shed 0 bases, with 14 bases lying between them. The CDR3: CASSLGVTGSYEQYF. The CDR3 region has the DNA TGCGCCAGCAGCCTGGGCGTCACGGGCTCCTACGAGCAGTACTTC.

The chain employs TRBV2 and TRBJ1-5; 8 bases fit TRBD1. This CDR3 region has 16 residues. V was clipped by 5 bases and J by 1 base; unmatched bases: 7. Germline CDR1 and CDR2: SNHLY and FYNNEI. CDR3 DNA: TGTGCCAGCAGTCATGGACAGGGTACGAGCAATCAGCCCCAGCATTTT. Protein sequence: CASSHGQGTSNQPQHF.

J is TRBJ1-2 and V is TRBV2; unclear D gene. The length of the CDR3 is 13 residues. Germline V CDR1 and CDR2: SNHLY, FYNNEI. The V end lost 2 bases, the J end lost 7 bases, and 11 bases lay between the germline ends. As DNA, the CDR3 is TGTGCCAGCAGTGAACTGTCCGCCGGTGGCTACACCTTC. Its protein product is CASSELSAGGYTF.

The rearrangement links TRBV29-1 to TRBJ2-1, with D unresolved. The CDR3 runs 13 residues. CDR1 is SQVTM and CDR2 is ANQGSEA in the germline V gene. Trimming removed 3 bases at V and 2 bases at J, with 8 bases between. CDR3: CSVDSSPYNEQFF. The DNA for the CDR3 is TGCAGCGTTGACAGTTCTCCCTACAATGAGCAGTTCTTC.